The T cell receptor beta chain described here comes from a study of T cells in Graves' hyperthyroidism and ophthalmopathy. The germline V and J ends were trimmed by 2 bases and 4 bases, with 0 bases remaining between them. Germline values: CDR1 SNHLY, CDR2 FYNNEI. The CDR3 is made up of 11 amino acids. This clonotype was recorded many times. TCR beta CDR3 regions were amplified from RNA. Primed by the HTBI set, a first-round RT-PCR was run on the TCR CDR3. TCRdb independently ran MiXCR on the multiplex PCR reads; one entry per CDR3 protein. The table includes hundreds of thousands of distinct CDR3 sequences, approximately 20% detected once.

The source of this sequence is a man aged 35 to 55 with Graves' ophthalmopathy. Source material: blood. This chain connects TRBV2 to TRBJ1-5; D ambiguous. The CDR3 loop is CASSENQPQHF. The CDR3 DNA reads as TGTGCCAGCAGTGAAAATCAGCCCCAGCATTTT.